Listed below are T cell receptor beta chains from one sample, sequenced in a study of radiation and T cells in renal cell carcinoma. Clones were sequenced by immunoSEQ multiplex PCR, and TCRdb holds only the in-frame ones, with some missing. The data contain some 100,000 clones, about 79% of them singletons. Specimen: blood, collected from a patient whose treatment included radiotherapy and nephrectomy. The receptors here all came from a man between 60 and 70 years old with renal cell carcinoma. CDR3s leave out the opening cysteine and the closing phenylalanine or tryptophan. The D gene is left open where the match is weak.

CDR3 length	D gene	V gene	CDR3 protein
14	.	TRBV5-1	ASSLAPKDPTGELF
13	.	TRBV6-1	ASTTEGRYQETQY
12	.	TRBV15	ATSRERQVGGYT
9	.	TRBV5-1	ASRNNWAAF
12	.	TRBV4-1	ASSLPEGDYEQY
11	.	TRBV6-5	ASSYSRDNEQF
13	.	TRBV28	ASSTEVATNEKLF
14	.	TRBV4-1	ASSQAFGPSNQPQH
12	.	TRBV5-1	ASSLEGNSEKLF
13	.	TRBV19	ASSIATEVNYGYT
15	.	TRBV4-1	ASSQLSGNLGTGELF
14	TRBD2	TRBV2	ASRARTGGDYGEQF
8	.	TRBV2	ASSVTIQY
12	.	TRBV21-1	ASSRRDLHYEQY
15	.	TRBV28	ASSFWGLRQSNQPQH
13	TRBD1	TRBV27	ASSLMGQDNQPQH
15	.	TRBV4-2	ASSQDGSGSNTGELF
15	.	TRBV4-1	ASSQDLGGGGRNTIY
13	.	TRBV2	ATQAQTAGANVLT
14	TRBD1	TRBV27	ASRPILGQGFTEAF
16	.	TRBV5-1	ASSLGPNRVNPYNEQF
14	.	TRBV11-2	ASSLEGGSSTDTQY
12	TRBD2	TRBV6-1	ASSTSGNVYEQY
9	.	TRBV19	ASIRGGEAF
12	.	TRBV27	ASSLGGGTDTQY
11	.	TRBV6-5	ASSYDVRTEQF
13	.	TRBV4-1	ASSQDDGVQGEAF
15	TRBD1	TRBV15	ATSRELGQGPYNEQF
15	.	TRBV4-2	ASSQLLTGLMNTEAF
15	.	TRBV7-8	ASSLEMTGGLGQPQH
15	TRBD2	TRBV29-1	SVGGGRKRESSNEQF
13	.	TRBV5-4	ASSLDGGNTDTQY
15	.	TRBV27	ASSSYLTGVSYNEQF
14	TRBD2	TRBV10-1	ASSDWGLAGEDTQY
14	.	TRBV28	ASRGAFGSSNTEAF
14	TRBD2	TRBV11-2	ASSSGTSGFAGELF
15	.	TRBV9	ASSSRHRRESYNEQF
15	.	TRBV18	ASSPGAALAGANVLT
12	TRBD1	TRBV5-6	ARSYTGGSYEQY
15	TRBD2	TRBV9	ASSGVGSGGSTDTQY
11	.	TRBV9	ASSVVRSGEQF
14	.	TRBV12-1	ASSFQALAPNNEQF
12	TRBD1	TRBV7-2	ASSLASLGQART
14	TRBD1	TRBV6-1	ASSAGTGGTGNTIY
12	TRBD2	TRBV30	ASIAGGRTDTQY
12	.	TRBV30	AWSVPGFPDTQY
13	.	TRBV4-1	ASSQRTLYQETQY
11	.	TRBV9	ASSGAAIYGYT
13	TRBD1	TRBV28	ASTTGTANTGELF
12	TRBD2	TRBV7-9	ASSSSWGGEEQY
12	.	TRBV5-8	ASSLEGWADTQY
15	TRBD1	TRBV5-1	ASSLNRGTSGANVLT
13	TRBD2	TRBV7-6	ASSLTSVSSYEQY
12	.	TRBV5-1	ASSLGPAAKTQY
13	TRBD1	TRBV5-4	ASTRDRGSYNEQF
13	TRBD2	TRBV6-1	ASATGGRPTGELF
13	TRBD1	TRBV6-6	ATKLDRVGNQPQH
12	TRBD1	TRBV6-5	ASSPDRGGYEQY
11	.	TRBV9	ASSVDTEGTQY